This T cell receptor beta chain was obtained from a study of radiotherapy plus CTLA-4 blockade in lung cancer. Looking at the study overall: Objective responses were recorded in over 15% of patients, with disease control recorded in 31%.

This CDR3 comprises 16 residues. CDR1 and CDR2 from the germline V gene are SGHDT and YYEEEE. V lost 0 bases to trimming and J lost 0 bases, with 12 bases between them. Sequencing used immunoSEQ multiplex PCR; TCRdb keeps in-frame clones, though not all of them. Of roughly 80,000 clones detected, about 78% appear once; the ten largest clones hold 4%. Concerning this clone: Its antigen is currently unknown.

Lung cancer patients with chemo-refractory metastatic non-small-cell disease were given focal radiation plus CTLA-4 blockade with ipilimumab. Study-wide results and caveats: Blood saw expansion of tumor-derived TCR clones after radiotherapy plus ipilimumab.

Sequences were derived from peripheral blood, sampled from a patient treated with radiotherapy plus ipilimumab. The TCR originated in a human donor with non-small cell lung cancer who had a partial response to radiotherapy plus ipilimumab. Some clones in this sample may be carry-over from other donors' samples. The chain is built from TRBV5-6 and TRBJ1-1; D is perhaps TRBD1 (5 bases). CDR3 sequence (DNA): TGTGCCAGCAGCTTGGGACCAGGGCTTGTGAACACTGAAGCTTTCTTT. It yields the protein CASSLGPGLVNTEAFF.